The rows below give T cell receptor beta chains drawn from one sample of a study of control samples from healthy donors and cancer patients. Sequenced by immunoSEQ multiplex PCR; TCRdb stores in-frame clones only, minus some. The data hold almost 95,000 clones, with roughly nine tenths observed a single time. The sequenced sample consisted of blood. These receptors all come from a woman in her late teens or twenties in good health. The CDR3 runs from the conserved cysteine through the conserved F or W. The order of the fields is clone size, D gene, V gene, J gene, CDR3 protein, CDR3 DNA. D genes are given only for firm matches. Clone size is not always given. Where it is, it says once, few, many or a class for expanded clones.

.	TRBD1	TRBV5-1	TRBJ2-3	CASSLQGGRTDTQYF	TGCGCCAGCAGCTTACAGGGGGGACGCACAGATACGCAGTATTTT
few	.	TRBV28	TRBJ1-2	CASSPDSYGYTF	TGTGCCAGCAGTCCGGACAGCTATGGCTACACCTTC
.	.	TRBV11-2	TRBJ2-1	CASSPGSSANEQFF	TGTGCCAGCAGCCCGGGTAGTAGTGCCAATGAGCAGTTCTTC
few	TRBD2	TRBV24-1	TRBJ2-1	CATRGGAENEQFF	TGTGCCACCCGCGGGGGGGCCGAGAATGAGCAGTTCTTC
few	.	TRBV19	TRBJ1-2	CASSPRTFYGYTF	TGTGCCAGTAGTCCGAGGACTTTCTATGGCTACACCTTC
once	.	TRBV11-2	TRBJ2-7	CASSPMYEQYF	TGTGCCAGCAGCCCCATGTACGAGCAGTACTTC
.	.	TRBV18	TRBJ1-1	CASSPWQGRNTEAFF	TGTGCCAGCTCACCATGGCAGGGACGAAACACTGAAGCTTTCTTT
.	TRBD2	TRBV27	TRBJ2-7	CASSLSTSGFAYEQYF	TGTGCCAGCAGTTTATCGACTAGCGGGTTCGCCTACGAGCAGTACTTC
.	TRBD1	TRBV14	TRBJ1-2	CASSRSGQGNYGYTF	TGTGCCAGCAGCCGATCTGGACAGGGGAACTATGGCTACACCTTC
.	TRBD2	TRBV11-3	TRBJ2-3	CASSLGLAGADTQYF	TGTGCCAGCAGTTTGGGACTAGCGGGGGCAGATACGCAGTATTTT
.	.	TRBV4-1	TRBJ2-7	CASSQETADTYEQYF	TGCGCCAGCAGCCAAGAGACAGCAGATACCTACGAGCAGTACTTC
.	.	TRBV7-7	TRBJ1-1	CASSSSGAGPGTMNTEAFF	TGTGCCAGCAGCTCTAGTGGGGCGGGGCCAGGGACCATGAACACTGAAGCTTTCTTT
.	.	TRBV9	TRBJ2-3	CASSAETGTSTDTQYF	TGTGCCAGCAGCGCGGAAACCGGGACTAGCACAGATACGCAGTATTTT
.	.	TRBV2	TRBJ2-3	CASTQNSPDTQYF	TGTGCCAGCACTCAGAACAGCCCAGATACGCAGTATTTT
.	TRBD2	TRBV6-6	TRBJ2-7	CASSRAGLAGAFLNYEQYF	TGTGCCAGCAGTCGGGCCGGACTAGCGGGGGCCTTTCTAAACTACGAGCAGTACTTC
.	.	TRBV2	TRBJ2-5	CASSEAITTVQYF	TGTGCCAGCAGTGAAGCTATCACTACGGTGCAGTACTTC
.	TRBD1	TRBV5-5	TRBJ1-2	CASRPGTANYGYTF	TGTGCCAGCAGGCCCGGGACAGCTAACTATGGCTACACCTTC
.	.	TRBV6-5	TRBJ1-1	CATKMNTEAFF	TGTGCCACCAAGATGAACACTGAAGCTTTCTTT